This TCR beta chain is from a study of CD8 T cells in Susac syndrome. CDR1 is SEHNR, CDR2 FQNEAQ, per germline (reference sequence). V shed 7 bases and J shed 4 bases, with 7 bases lying between them. The CDR3 runs 11 residues. RNA was extracted with the RNeasy kit, and a quantity of about 0.45 to 1 ug was reverse transcribed using random hexamers. MiXCR was run by TCRdb on the immunoSEQ multiplex PCR reads, yielding one entry per CDR3 protein. Of 95,000 or so distinct CDR3 sequences in the sample, 85% to 95% were seen once. Material for sequencing was CD8+ T cells from PBMCs. The clonotype was recovered from a human donor in good health. This sequence joins TRBV7-9 and TRBJ1-1, with D perhaps matching TRBD1 (5 bases). CDR3 region: CASKQATEAFF. The DNA for the CDR3 is TGTGCCAGCAAACAGGCCACTGAAGCTTTCTTT.